This T cell receptor (beta chain) came from a study of T cell repertoires in cytomegalovirus infection. Germline V gene sequence: CDR1 SEHNR, CDR2 FQNEAQ (reference sequence). After removal of 5 bases from V and 2 bases from J, the junction contained 12 bases not matched to a gene. The CDR3 is 17 residues long. Worth noting for this clonotype: No antigen is known for it.

TCRdb independently ran MiXCR on the reads; one entry per CDR3 protein. The table shows approximately 280,000 distinct CDR3 sequences, with about 20% occurring only once. J is TRBJ2-7 and V is TRBV7-9; 10 bases match TRBD2. This receptor was taken from a human donor in good health (CMV status not recorded). Some clones in this sample may be carry-over from other donors' samples. The sequenced sample was cultured PBMCs, obtained from culture after CMV antigen stimulation. Written as DNA, the CDR3 is TGTGCCAGCAGCCCCCCCGCTGTAGGACTAGCGGCCTACGAGCAGTACGTC. Its translation is CASSPPAVGLAAYEQYV.